This section outlines one TCR beta chain sequence together with its context. Its target is unknown. The CDR3 is made up of 14 amino acids. Trimming took 5 bases from V and 5 from J; bases not matched to a gene: 6. Germline CDR1 MDHEN, CDR2 SYDVKM. The record originates from a study of identical twins. Template switching, a step in the protocol, added a universal primer site, and cDNA carried unique molecular identifiers. TCRdb re-called the 5' RACE reads through MiXCR, storing one row per CDR3 protein. The table includes about 890,000 distinct CDR3 sequences, 9% to 15% detected once. Study observations and caveats: Findings depended on cross-sectional statistics rather than tracking the same donors.

The same specimen was also included in a second study, on yellow fever vaccine responses in identical twins.

This TCR was recovered from a woman aged 18-29 years in good health. The sequencing sample was made of PBMCs. This sequence joins TRBV28 and TRBJ1-5, with TRBD1 matching over 7 bases. CDR3 nucleotide sequence: TGTGCCAGCAGTCCCCAGGGGGGGGATCAGCCCCAGCATTTT. Its translation is CASSPQGGDQPQHF.